Reported below is one T cell receptor beta chain. Its target is not known. TCRdb itself ran the RACE reads through MiXCR, one entry per CDR3 protein. The data show under 300,000 distinct CDR3 sequences, about 9% seen once. The sample is drawn from a study of human T cells and chemical hapten exposure. Overall study: While the approximately 24-week study was under way, patients received diphenylcyclopropenone on the scalp every week.

The sample's time point: pre-sensitization, week 0. Treatment here: therapeutic diphenylcyclopropenone sensitization with weekly scalp DPC. V was pared by 7 bases and J by 4 bases, with 18 bases between. This CDR3 is 15 amino acids long. The germline CDR1 and CDR2 sequences are MNHEY and SVGEGT. Study results and limitations: DPC sensitization produced no change in TCRs with frequency above 1 in 1000.

The chain joins TRBV6-2 or TRBV6-3 to TRBJ2-3; the D call may be TRBD1 or TRBD2 (6 bases each). The sequenced sample was whole blood, obtained in connection with sensitization to the hapten diphenylcyclopropenone (DPC). This clonotype was sampled from a woman between 40 and 55 years old with alopecia areata. Some clones in this sample may be carry-over from other donors' samples. Here the CDR3 DNA reads TGTGCCAGCACGCCCCTAGGGGGGCTGGCAGATACGCAGTATTTT. Protein product: CASTPLGGLADTQYF.